Each of the 23 T cell receptor beta chains below was sequenced from the same sample in a study of T cells in women clearing cervical HPV infection. Repertoires were generated with immunoSEQ multiplex PCR, while TCRdb's copy carries only in-frame clones and drops some. The table counts about 12,000 clones; 10% lies in the top ten. Sequencing was performed on blood buffy coat. The source of these receptors is a woman aged 18 to 69 with a cervical HPV16 infection that either progressed to CIN3+ or cleared (not recorded which).

Of note for this clone: The CDR3 goes on 3 residues after the read ends, and that part is filled in from the germline J gene. This rearrangement joins TRBV19 to TRBJ1-1, with D unresolved. V shed 4 bases and J shed 0 bases, with 12 bases lying between them. There are 15 residues in the CDR3. CDR1 and CDR2 (germline): LNHDA, SQIVND (reference sequence). CDR3 DNA (partial): TGTGCCAGTAGTAAGTCGGGTGGAATGAACACTGAA. Encoded protein: CASSKSGGMNTE. The whole CDR3 sequence reads CASSKSGGMNTEAFF.

Turning to this clone: The CDR3 is cut off 3 residues early in the read; its end comes from the germline J gene. The chain is built from TRBV6-4 and TRBJ2-3; D gene ambiguous. This CDR3 contains 11 residues. Germline V gives CDR1 MRHNA, CDR2 SNTAGT. Trimming left V 10 bases short and J 5 bases short, with 10 bases between. CDR3 DNA, as far as it was read: TGTGCCAACCCGGTTAGAGATACG. It codes for CANPVRDT. The entire CDR3 sequence reads CANPVRDTQYF.

Incomplete CDR3 DNA: TGCAGTGCTAGAAGGGGACAGGGGGAAAAG. The encoded protein is CSARRGQGEK. The complete CDR3 reads CSARRGQGEKLFF. This chain links TRBV20-1 with TRBJ2-2, with TRBD1 matching 11 bases. The CDR3 end is not reached by the read, which stops 3 residues before it; the germline J gene fills it in. The CDR3 is made up of 13 amino acids. Germline CDR1 reads DFQATT; CDR2 reads SNEGSKA (reference sequence).

Points on this clone: The read gets to within 3 residues of the CDR3 end, and the germline J gene fills in the rest. V gene TRBV30 combines with J gene TRBJ2-2; perhaps TRBD1 as D (6 bases). Germline values: CDR1 GTSNPN, CDR2 SVGIG (reference sequence). This CDR3 is built from 13 residues. The CDR3 DNA, read in part, is TGTGCCTGGACGGGGACACCTAATTCACCG. Translation: CAWTGTPNSP. The CDR3 in its entirety is CAWTGTPNSPLFF.

Of note for this clone: The read comes to an end 3 residues before the CDR3 does, leaving the germline J gene to fill in the end. This rearrangement joins TRBV4-1 to TRBJ2-7; 7 nucleotides line up with TRBD1. J lost 6 bases, V lost 4 bases, and 9 bases had no gene match. This CDR3 has 14 residues. Per the germline V gene, CDR1 is MGHRA and CDR2 is YSYEKL. CDR3 DNA, as far as it was read: TGCGCCAGCAGCCCTGGGGCAGGGGGTGGCGAG. Translated: CASSPGAGGGE. Given in full, the CDR3 is CASSPGAGGGEQYF.

A note on this clone: Coverage ceases 3 residues before the CDR3 finishes, and the germline J gene fills in the end. The gene calls are TRBV6-1 and TRBJ2-2; 12 nucleotides align to TRBD1. Germline CDR1 and CDR2: MNHNS and SASEGT. The CDR3 extends over 16 amino acids. With V trimmed by 2 bases and J by 8 bases, 6 bases remained unmatched. This CDR3 is CASSEWDRGPGGELFF. CDR3 DNA, as far as it was read: TGTGCCAGCAGTGAATGGGACAGGGGGCCGGGTGGGGAG.

On this clone: The DNA ends 3 residues before the CDR3 does, and the rest of the CDR3 is filled in from the germline J gene. The chain couples TRBV7-2 to TRBJ2-4; TRBD1 agrees at 7 bases. Germline V gene lookup returns CDR1 SGHTA and CDR2 FQGNSA. This CDR3 is built from 14 residues. The DNA read from the CDR3 is TGTGCCAGCAGCCTAAACACCGGGACAGATGGT. Translation: CASSLNTGTDG. The whole CDR3 sequence reads CASSLNTGTDGQYF.

Concerning this clone itself: At one boundary the junction diverges from the germline segment, which might be a read error. The read ends 3 residues before the CDR3 terminus; that terminus is restored from the germline J gene. This chain uses TRBV2 with TRBJ2-7; no definite D call. CDR1 SNHLY and CDR2 FYNNEI come from the germline V gene. The CDR3 runs 12 residues. CDR3 sequence: CASREGGYEQYF. The covered CDR3 bases are TGTGCCAGCAGGGAAGGCGGTTACGAG. The whole variable domain, remainder taken from reference TRBV2 and TRBJ2-7, is EPEVTQTPSHQVTQMGQEVILRCVPISNHLYFYWYRQILGQKVEFLVSFYNNEISEKSEIFDDQFSVERPDGSNFTLKIRSTKLEDSAMYFCASREGGYEQYFGPGTRLTVT.

A note on this clone: The CDR3 is cut off 3 residues early in the read; its end comes from the germline J gene. The chain joins TRBV7-2 to TRBJ2-4, with 7 bases identical to TRBD1. Germline values: CDR1 SGHTA, CDR2 FQGNSA. This CDR3 region has 13 residues. The sequenced part of the CDR3 DNA is TGTGCCAGCAGCCCAGACAGGGCGGGTGGT. Protein: CASSPDRAGG. Given in full, the CDR3 is CASSPDRAGGQYF.

On this clone: The read gets to within 3 residues of the CDR3 end, and the germline J gene fills in the rest. The J gene is TRBJ2-1, the V gene TRBV20-1, with 9 nucleotides matching TRBD2. The CDR3 is made up of 14 amino acids. Germline V gene data show CDR1 as DFQATT and CDR2 as SNEGSKA (reference sequence). Losses at the gene ends were 5 bases for V and 4 bases for J; bases not matched to a gene: 6. The CDR3 sequence is CSADSGLAYNEQFF. The part of the CDR3 DNA that was read is TGCAGTGCTGATTCGGGACTAGCTTACAATGAG.

Note on this clone: The read ends 3 residues early relative to the CDR3; the germline J gene fills the gap. The V call is TRBV13, the J call TRBJ2-3, with D perhaps TRBD2 (6 bases). Germline CDR1 is PRHDT and CDR2 is FYEKMQ (reference sequence). The germline V and J ends were trimmed by 5 bases and 2 bases, with 11 bases remaining between them. The CDR3 contains 14 residues. The CDR3 reads CASSPDYYTDTQYF. The CDR3 bases that were read are TGTGCCAGCAGCCCGGACTACTACACAGATACG.

With regard to this clone: The read gets to within 3 residues of the CDR3 end, and the germline J gene fills in the rest. The chain joins TRBV20-1 to TRBJ1-2, with TRBD1 identical over 8 bases. V trimming: 1 base; J trimming: 4 bases; junction bases outside the gene matches: 5. CDR1 and CDR2 (germline): DFQATT, SNEGSKA (reference sequence). The CDR3 covers 14 residues. CDR3 DNA (partial): TGCAGTGCTAGAGCCTCAGGGGGCAGCTATGGC. As protein: CSARASGGSYG. The full-length CDR3 reads as CSARASGGSYGYTF.

As regards this clone: The read stops 3 residues short of the end of the CDR3; the missing end is completed from the germline J gene. The chain uses TRBV5-1 and TRBJ2-3; D might be TRBD1 (5 bases). Germline-derived CDR1 and CDR2 are SGHRS and YFSETQ. V gave up 0 bases and J gave up 3 bases, with 11 bases separating them. The CDR3 totals 15 residues. The CDR3 DNA, read in part, is TGCGCCAGCAGCTTGGAGGCCAGGGAAACAGATACG. Amino acids: CASSLEARETDT. The entire CDR3 sequence reads CASSLEARETDTQYF.

As concerns this clone: Read data end 3 residues before the CDR3 end; the end is taken from the germline J gene. The genes are TRBV20-1 and TRBJ2-3; TRBD1 aligns across 7 bases. The CDR3 extends over 15 amino acids. The germline CDR1 and CDR2 sequences are DFQATT and SNEGSKA (reference sequence). V was clipped by 6 bases and J by 0 bases; unmatched bases: 9. The CDR3 is CSAPTIQGSTDTQYF. CDR3 DNA, as far as it was read: TGCAGTGCCCCGACAATACAGGGGAGCACAGATACG.

About this clone itself: The sequenced fragment ends 3 residues before the CDR3 boundary, so the rest is inferred from the germline J gene. J is TRBJ2-5 and V is TRBV12-3 or TRBV12-4, with D maybe TRBD2 (5 bases). The CDR3 is 13 residues long. V was shortened by 5 bases and J by 5 bases, with 12 bases between the two germline ends. CDR3 sequence: CASSAVSGETQYF. CDR3 bases read: TGTGCCAGCAGTGCGGTCTCGGGGGAGACC.

The chain's CDR3 is CASSPDREEDTDTQYF. The covered CDR3 bases are TGTGCCAGCAGCCCGGACAGGGAAGAGGACACAGATACG. The V gene is TRBV13, the J gene TRBJ2-3; 8 bases match TRBD1. The DNA ends 3 residues before the CDR3 does, and the rest of the CDR3 is filled in from the germline J gene. This CDR3 contains 16 residues. CDR1 and CDR2 from the germline V gene are PRHDT and FYEKMQ (reference sequence). The J segment lost 2 bases and the V segment lost 5 bases, leaving 9 bases of the junction unmatched. Full variable domain (remainder filled in from reference TRBV13 and TRBJ2-3): AAGVIQSPRHLIKEKRETATLKCYPIPRHDTVYWYQQGPGQDPQFLISFYEKMQSDKGSIPDRFSAQQFSDYHSELNMSSLELGDSALYFCASSPDREEDTDTQYFGPGTRLTVL.

Regarding this clone: The read gets to within 3 residues of the CDR3 end, and the germline J gene fills in the rest. J is TRBJ2-1 and V is TRBV20-1; D uncertain. This CDR3 has 13 amino acids. The V and J ends lost 3 bases and 0 bases respectively, with 6 bases between them. Germline V CDR1 and CDR2: DFQATT, SNEGSKA (reference sequence). The CDR3 here is CSARASSYNEQFF. Partial CDR3 DNA: TGCAGTGCTAGGGCCAGCTCCTACAATGAG.

Worth noting for this clone: The CDR3 end falls 3 residues outside the read, so it is completed with the germline J gene. V gene TRBV2 combines with J gene TRBJ1-1, with 7 bases matching TRBD1. Germline values: CDR1 SNHLY, CDR2 FYNNEI. With V trimmed by 4 bases and J by 1 base, 3 bases remained unmatched. This CDR3 comprises 14 residues. CDR3 DNA, as far as it was read: TGTGCCAGCAGTGCCGGACAGGCGAACACTGAA. It translates to CASSAGQANTE. The full CDR3 protein reads CASSAGQANTEAFF.

This clone is medium-sized by frequency. The read ends 3 residues early relative to the CDR3; the germline J gene fills the gap. This chain joins TRBV29-1 and TRBJ2-3; the D is unclear. Trimming shortened V by 1 base and J by 5 bases, and 4 bases separated the two germline ends. The CDR3 runs to 11 residues. The germline gives CDR1 SQVTM, CDR2 ANQGSEA. Partial CDR3 DNA: TGCAGCGTTGAAGCCGTAGATACG. Amino acid sequence: CSVEAVDT. The whole CDR3 reads CSVEAVDTQYF.

Notes on this clone: The read falls 3 residues short of the CDR3 end, and the missing part is taken from the germline J gene. The chain employs TRBV20-1 and TRBJ2-7; TRBD1 is a possible D gene (5 bases). V lost 6 bases and J 1 base, leaving 10 bases between the germline ends. CDR3 size: 12 residues. Germline V gene data show CDR1 as DFQATT and CDR2 as SNEGSKA (reference sequence). The sequenced CDR3 bases are TGCAGTGCAAACGACAGATCCTACGAG. It is translated as CSANDRSYE. From start to end, the CDR3 is CSANDRSYEQYF.

Points on this clone: The missing CDR3 end, 3 residues past where the read stops, is filled in from the germline J gene. The J gene is TRBJ2-2, the V gene TRBV20-1; a weak D match, TRBD1 (5 bases). V lost 0 bases and J 7 bases, leaving 15 bases between the germline ends. Germline lookup yields CDR1 DFQATT and CDR2 SNEGSKA (reference sequence). The CDR3 runs to 15 residues. The chain's CDR3 is CSARDGPGYVGELFF. The sequenced CDR3 bases are TGCAGTGCTAGAGATGGCCCAGGGTACGTCGGGGAG.

Comment on this clone: The observed sequence ends 3 residues before the CDR3 terminus, with the missing tail filled in from the germline J gene. This sequence joins TRBV19 and TRBJ1-4; maybe TRBD1 (6 bases). The CDR3 runs to 16 residues. V gave up 7 bases and J gave up 7 bases, with 22 bases separating them. The germline gives CDR1 LNHDA, CDR2 SQIVND (reference sequence). The CDR3 bases that were read are TGTGCCAGTAAGGGTCCCCGTCAGGGGTCGAGTGAAAAA. Its translation: CASKGPRQGSSEK. The CDR3 in its entirety is CASKGPRQGSSEKLFF.

As concerns this clone: The read ends 3 residues early relative to the CDR3; the germline J gene fills the gap. The V and J genes are TRBV2 and TRBJ1-5, with D unclear. Trimming removed 1 base at V and 8 bases at J, with 27 bases between. CDR1 SNHLY and CDR2 FYNNEI come from the germline V gene. This CDR3 comprises 19 residues. The sequenced part of the CDR3 DNA is TGTGCCAGCAGTGAAGACGACGGCAGGTTGACATCGAATATCAAGCCC. Encoded protein: CASSEDDGRLTSNIKP. The whole CDR3 region reads CASSEDDGRLTSNIKPQHF.